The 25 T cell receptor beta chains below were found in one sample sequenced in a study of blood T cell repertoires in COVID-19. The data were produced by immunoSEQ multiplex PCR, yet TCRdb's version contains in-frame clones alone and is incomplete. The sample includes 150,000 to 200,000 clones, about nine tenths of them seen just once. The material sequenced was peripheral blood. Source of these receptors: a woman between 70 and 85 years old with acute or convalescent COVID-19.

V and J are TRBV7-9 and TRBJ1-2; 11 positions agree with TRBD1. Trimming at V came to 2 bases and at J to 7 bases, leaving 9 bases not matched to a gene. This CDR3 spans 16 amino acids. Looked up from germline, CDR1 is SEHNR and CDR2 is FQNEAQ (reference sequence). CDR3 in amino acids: CASSLLGQGASGGYTF. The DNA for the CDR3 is TGTGCCAGCAGCTTACTAGGACAGGGGGCTTCAGGTGGCTACACCTTC. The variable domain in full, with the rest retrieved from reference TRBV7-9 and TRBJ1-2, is DTGVSQNPRHKITKRGQNVTFRCDPISEHNRLYWYRQTLGQGPEFLTYFQNEAQLEKSRLLSDRFSAERPKGSFSTLEIQRTEQGDSAMYLCASSLLGQGASGGYTFGSGTRLTVV.

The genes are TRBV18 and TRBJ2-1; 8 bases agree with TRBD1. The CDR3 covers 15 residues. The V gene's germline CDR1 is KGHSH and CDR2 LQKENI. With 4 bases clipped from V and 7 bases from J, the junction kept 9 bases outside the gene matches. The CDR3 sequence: CASSQGQAAGNEQFF. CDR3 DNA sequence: TGTGCCAGCTCACAGGGACAGGCGGCTGGGAATGAGCAGTTCTTC.

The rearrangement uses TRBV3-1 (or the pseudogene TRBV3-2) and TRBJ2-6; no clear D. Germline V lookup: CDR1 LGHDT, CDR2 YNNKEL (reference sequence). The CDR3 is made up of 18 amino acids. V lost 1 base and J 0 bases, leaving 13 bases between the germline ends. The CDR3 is CASSQGLRRSSGANVLTF. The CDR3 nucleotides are TGTGCCAGCAGCCAAGGACTCCGACGCAGCTCTGGGGCCAACGTCCTGACTTTC.

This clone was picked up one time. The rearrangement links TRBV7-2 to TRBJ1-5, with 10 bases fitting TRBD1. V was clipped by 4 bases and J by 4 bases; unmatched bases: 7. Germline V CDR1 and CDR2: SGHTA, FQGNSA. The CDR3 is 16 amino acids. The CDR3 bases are TGTGCCAGCAGCTCCGGACAGGGGGAGGGGAATCAGCCCCAGCATTTT. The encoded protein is CASSSGQGEGNQPQHF.

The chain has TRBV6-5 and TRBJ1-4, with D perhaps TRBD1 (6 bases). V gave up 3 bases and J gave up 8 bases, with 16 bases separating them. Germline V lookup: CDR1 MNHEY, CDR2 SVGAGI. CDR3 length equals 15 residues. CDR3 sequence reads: CASSYFRTDGEKLFF. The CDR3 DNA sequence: TGTGCCAGCAGTTATTTTAGGACAGACGGGGAAAAACTGTTTTTT.

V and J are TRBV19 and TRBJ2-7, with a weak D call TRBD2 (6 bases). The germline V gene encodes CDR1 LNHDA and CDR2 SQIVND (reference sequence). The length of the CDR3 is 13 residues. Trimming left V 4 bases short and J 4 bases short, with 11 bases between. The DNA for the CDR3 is TGTGCCAGTAGTAGGGACTCCAGTTACGAGCAGTACTTC. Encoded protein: CASSRDSSYEQYF.

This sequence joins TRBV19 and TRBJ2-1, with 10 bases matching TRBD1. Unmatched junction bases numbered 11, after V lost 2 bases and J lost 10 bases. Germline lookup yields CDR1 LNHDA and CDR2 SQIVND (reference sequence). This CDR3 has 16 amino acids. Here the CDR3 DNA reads TGTGCCAGTAGTATACGGGGGACAGGGGCGGTGGGGGAGCAGTTCTTC. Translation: CASSIRGTGAVGEQFF.

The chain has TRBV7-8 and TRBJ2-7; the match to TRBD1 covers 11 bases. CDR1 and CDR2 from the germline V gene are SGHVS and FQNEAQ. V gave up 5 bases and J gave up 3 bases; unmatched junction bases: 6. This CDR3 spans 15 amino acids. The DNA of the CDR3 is TGTGCCAGCAGCACCCGGACAGGGGGCGGCTACGAGCAGTACTTC. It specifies CASSTRTGGGYEQYF. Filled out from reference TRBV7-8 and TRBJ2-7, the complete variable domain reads GAGVSQSPRYKVAKRGQDVALRCDPISGHVSLFWYQQALGQGPEFLTYFQNEAQLDKSGLPSDRFFAERPEGSVSTLKIQRTQQEDSAVYLCASSTRTGGGYEQYFGPGTRLTVT.

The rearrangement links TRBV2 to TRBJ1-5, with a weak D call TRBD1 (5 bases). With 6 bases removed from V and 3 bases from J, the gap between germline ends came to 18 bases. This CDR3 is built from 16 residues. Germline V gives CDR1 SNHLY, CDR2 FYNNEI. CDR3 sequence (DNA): TGTGCCAGCAGCTCCCTTGGGGCGCAGCTCAATCAGCCCCAGCATTTT. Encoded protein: CASSSLGAQLNQPQHF.

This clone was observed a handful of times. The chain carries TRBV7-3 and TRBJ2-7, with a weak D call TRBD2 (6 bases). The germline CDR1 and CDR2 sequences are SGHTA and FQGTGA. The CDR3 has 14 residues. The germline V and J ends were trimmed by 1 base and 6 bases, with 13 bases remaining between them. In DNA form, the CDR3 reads TGTGCCAGCAGCTTAAGCGGAGGGCCGGGCGAGCAGTACTTC. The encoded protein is CASSLSGGPGEQYF.

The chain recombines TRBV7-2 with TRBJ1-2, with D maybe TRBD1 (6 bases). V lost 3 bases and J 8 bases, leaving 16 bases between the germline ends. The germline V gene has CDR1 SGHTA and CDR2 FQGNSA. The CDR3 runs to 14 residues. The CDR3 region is CASSFGQTIGGYTF. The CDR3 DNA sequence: TGTGCCAGCAGCTTTGGACAGACCATAGGCGGCTACACCTTC.

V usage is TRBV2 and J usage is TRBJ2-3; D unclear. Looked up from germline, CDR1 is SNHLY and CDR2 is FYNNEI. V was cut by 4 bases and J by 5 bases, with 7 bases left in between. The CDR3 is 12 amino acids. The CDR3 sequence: CASSVPGDTQYF. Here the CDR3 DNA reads TGTGCCAGCAGTGTCCCGGGAGATACGCAGTATTTT.

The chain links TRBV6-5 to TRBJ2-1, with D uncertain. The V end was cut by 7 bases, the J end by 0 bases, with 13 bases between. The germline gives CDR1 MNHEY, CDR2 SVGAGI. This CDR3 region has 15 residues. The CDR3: CASTPDGLSYNEQFF. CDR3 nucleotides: TGTGCCAGCACCCCCGATGGCCTCTCCTACAATGAGCAGTTCTTC.

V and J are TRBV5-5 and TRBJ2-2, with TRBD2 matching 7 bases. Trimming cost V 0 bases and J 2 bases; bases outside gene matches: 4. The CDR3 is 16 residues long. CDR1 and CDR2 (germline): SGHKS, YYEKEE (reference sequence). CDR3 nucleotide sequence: TGTGCCAGCAGCTTGGGGACTAGTACTAACACCGGGGAGCTGTTTTTT. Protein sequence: CASSLGTSTNTGELFF. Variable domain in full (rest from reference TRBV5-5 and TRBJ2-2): DAGVTQSPTHLIKTRGQQVTLRCSPISGHKSVSWYQQVLGQGPQFIFQYYEKEERGRGNFPDRFSARQFPNYSSELNVNALLLGDSALYLCASSLGTSTNTGELFFGEGSRLTVL.

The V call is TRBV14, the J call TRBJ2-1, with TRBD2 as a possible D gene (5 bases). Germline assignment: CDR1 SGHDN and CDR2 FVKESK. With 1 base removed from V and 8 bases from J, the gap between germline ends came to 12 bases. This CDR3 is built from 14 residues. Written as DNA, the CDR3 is TGTGCCAGCAGCCAAGGTATAGCGTTCCATGAGCAGTTCTTC. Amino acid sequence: CASSQGIAFHEQFF.

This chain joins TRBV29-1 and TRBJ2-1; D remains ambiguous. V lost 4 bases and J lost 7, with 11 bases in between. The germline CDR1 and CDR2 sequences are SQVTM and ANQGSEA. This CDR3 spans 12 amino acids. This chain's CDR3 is CSVVVLRNEQFF. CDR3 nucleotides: TGCAGCGTTGTTGTGTTACGGAATGAGCAGTTCTTC.

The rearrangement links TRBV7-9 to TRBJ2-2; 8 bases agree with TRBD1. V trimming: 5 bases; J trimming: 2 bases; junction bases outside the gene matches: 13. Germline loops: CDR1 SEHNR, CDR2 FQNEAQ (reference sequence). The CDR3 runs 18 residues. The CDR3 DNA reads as TGTGCCAGCAGCCGAATGACCGGGACAGGCATAAACACCGGGGAGCTGTTTTTT. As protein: CASSRMTGTGINTGELFF.

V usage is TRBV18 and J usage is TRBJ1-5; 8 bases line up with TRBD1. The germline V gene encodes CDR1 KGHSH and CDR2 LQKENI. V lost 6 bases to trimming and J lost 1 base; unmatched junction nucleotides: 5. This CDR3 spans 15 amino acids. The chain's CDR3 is CASSDRDNSNQPQHF. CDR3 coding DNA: TGTGCCAGCTCGGACAGGGACAACAGCAATCAGCCCCAGCATTTT. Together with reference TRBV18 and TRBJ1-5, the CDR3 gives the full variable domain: NAGVMQNPRHLVRRRGQEARLRCSPMKGHSHVYWYRQLPEEGLKFMVYLQKENIIDESGMPKERFSAEFPKEGPSILRIQQVVRGDSAAYFCASSDRDNSNQPQHFGDGTRLSIL.

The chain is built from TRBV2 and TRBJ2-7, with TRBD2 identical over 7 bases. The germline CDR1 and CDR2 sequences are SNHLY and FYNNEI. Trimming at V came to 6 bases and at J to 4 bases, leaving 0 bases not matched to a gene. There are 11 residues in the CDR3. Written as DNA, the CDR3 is TGTGCCAGCAGACTAGCGTACGAGCAGTACTTC. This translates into CASRLAYEQYF.

The CDR3 spells CASSLETALYGYTF. The CDR3 region has the DNA TGCGCCAGCAGCTTGGAGACAGCCCTCTATGGCTACACCTTC. The V call is TRBV5-1, the J call TRBJ1-2, with a weak D call TRBD1 (5 bases). Trimming took off 0 bases at V and 4 bases at J, with 10 bases between the two ends. The CDR3 is 14 amino acids. Germline-derived CDR1 and CDR2 are SGHRS and YFSETQ.

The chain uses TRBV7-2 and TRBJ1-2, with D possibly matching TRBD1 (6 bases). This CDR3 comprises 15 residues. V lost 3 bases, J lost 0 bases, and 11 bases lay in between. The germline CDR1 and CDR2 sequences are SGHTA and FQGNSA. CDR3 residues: CASSFGQQANYGYTF. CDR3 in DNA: TGTGCCAGCAGCTTCGGACAGCAAGCTAACTATGGCTACACCTTC.

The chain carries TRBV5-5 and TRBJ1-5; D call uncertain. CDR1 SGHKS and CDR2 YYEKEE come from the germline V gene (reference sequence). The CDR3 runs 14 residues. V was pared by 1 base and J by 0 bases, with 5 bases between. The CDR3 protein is CASSLTVSNQPQHF. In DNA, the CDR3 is TGTGCCAGCAGCTTGACAGTTAGCAATCAGCCCCAGCATTTT.

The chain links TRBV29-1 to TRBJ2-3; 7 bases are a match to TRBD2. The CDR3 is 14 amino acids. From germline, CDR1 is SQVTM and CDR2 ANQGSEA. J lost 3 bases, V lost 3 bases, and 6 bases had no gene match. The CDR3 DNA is TGCAGCGTTGATGGGGGGGTGGGAACAGATACGCAGTATTTT. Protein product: CSVDGGVGTDTQYF.

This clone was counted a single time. The CDR3 loop is CASRRGTGDGEKLFF. The CDR3 nucleotides are TGCGCCAGCAGGCGGGGCACAGGGGATGGGGAAAAACTGTTTTTT. This chain links TRBV5-1 with TRBJ1-4, with 7 bases fitting TRBD1. V shed 5 bases, J shed 8 bases, and the junction held 12 bases outside the gene matches. Looked up from germline, CDR1 is SGHRS and CDR2 is YFSETQ. This CDR3 is built from 15 residues.

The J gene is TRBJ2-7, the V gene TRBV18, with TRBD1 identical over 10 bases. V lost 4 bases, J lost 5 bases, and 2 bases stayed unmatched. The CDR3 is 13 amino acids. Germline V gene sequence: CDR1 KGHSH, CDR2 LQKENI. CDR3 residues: CASSLGTGDEQYF. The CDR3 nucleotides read TGTGCCAGCTCACTCGGGACAGGGGACGAGCAGTACTTC.